Listed here is a single T cell receptor beta chain. Its antigen is as yet unknown. The data belong to a study of cytomegalovirus exposure and HLA in healthy donors. Whole-study findings and limits: Presence/absence analyses rested on an assumption that sequencing depth was roughly uniform across donors. The authors judged a highly shared variant cluster likely a sequencing artifact.

The PCR contained 60 Vbeta and 13 Jbeta primers. Profiled with immunoSEQ multiplex PCR; TCRdb holds only in-frame clones, not every one. The profile shows under 150,000 clones, about 79% of them singletons. The CDR3 has 16 residues. CDR1 and CDR2 (germline): SGHTA, FQGNSA. Trimming removed 5 bases from V and 4 bases from J; junction bases left unmatched: 10. The chain combines TRBV7-2 with TRBJ2-7; 11 positions agree with TRBD2. Source material: PBMCs. This receptor was obtained from a middle-aged man in good health and CMV-seropositive. Here the CDR3 DNA reads TGTGCCAGCAGCCCGGAACTAGCGGGAGCTTATTACGAGCAGTACTTC. This codes for CASSPELAGAYYEQYF.